This T cell receptor (beta chain) was recovered during a study of blood T cell repertoires in COVID-19. Study in general: Donors in the United States, Italy and Spain gave samples during acute or convalescent COVID-19.

Participants were aged roughly 18 to 100 years from more than 20 US areas. Contact with a PCR-confirmed or clinician-diagnosed COVID-19 case occurred within 2 weeks of entry. J lost 7 bases, V lost 5 bases, and 11 bases had no gene match. This CDR3 comprises 16 residues. Germline V CDR1 and CDR2: SEHNR, FQNEAQ (reference sequence). Repertoires were generated with immunoSEQ multiplex PCR, while TCRdb's copy carries only in-frame clones and drops some. The sample yields about 220,000 clones, around four fifths seen once. Sequencing was carried out using PBMCs or T cells enriched from blood (not recorded which). This chain connects TRBV7-9 to TRBJ1-6; 7 nucleotides align to TRBD1. This receptor was taken from a middle-aged woman who had been exposed to COVID-19. Here the CDR3 DNA reads TGTGCCAGCAGCCCCGTTGACAGGGCTGGGAATTCACCCCTCCACTTT. Amino acid sequence: CASSPVDRAGNSPLHF.